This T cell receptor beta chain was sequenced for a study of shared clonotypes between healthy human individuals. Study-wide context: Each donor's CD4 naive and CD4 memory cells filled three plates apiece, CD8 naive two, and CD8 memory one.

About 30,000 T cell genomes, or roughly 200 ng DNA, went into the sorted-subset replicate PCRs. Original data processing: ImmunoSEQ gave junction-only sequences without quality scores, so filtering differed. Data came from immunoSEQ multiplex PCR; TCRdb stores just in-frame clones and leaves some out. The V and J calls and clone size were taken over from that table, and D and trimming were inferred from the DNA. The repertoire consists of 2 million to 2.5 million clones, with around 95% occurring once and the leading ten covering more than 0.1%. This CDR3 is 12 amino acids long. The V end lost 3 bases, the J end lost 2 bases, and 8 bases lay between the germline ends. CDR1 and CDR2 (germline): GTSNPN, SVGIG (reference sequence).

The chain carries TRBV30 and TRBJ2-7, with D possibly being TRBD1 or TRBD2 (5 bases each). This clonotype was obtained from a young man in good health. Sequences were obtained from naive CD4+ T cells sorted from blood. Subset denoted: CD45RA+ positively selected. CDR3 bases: TGTGCCTGGAGCACGGGACCCTACGAGCAGTACTTC. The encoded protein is CAWSTGPYEQYF.